A single sample is the source of the 18 T cell receptor beta chains below, sequenced in a study of T cells in Graves' hyperthyroidism and ophthalmopathy. TCR beta CDR3 sequences were amplified from RNA transcripts. Using the HTBI primer set, a first-round RT-PCR was run on the TCR CDR3. TCRdb passed the multiplex PCR reads through MiXCR, listing each CDR3 protein once. The table has about 580,000 distinct CDR3 sequences, 40% to 55% seen once. Sample: peripheral blood or thyroid tissue (not recorded which). The receptors were gathered from a woman between 18 and 30 years old with Graves' hyperthyroidism.

A note on this clonotype: The CDR3 end shows no conserved phenylalanine or tryptophan, and so a read error is likely. The chain uses TRBV7-2 and TRBJ1-1; a possible D gene is TRBD1 (5 bases). The CDR3 has 15 amino acids. In germline, CDR1 is SGHTA, CDR2 FQGNSA. Trimming shortened V by 2 bases and J by 8 bases, and 18 bases separated the two germline ends. The CDR3 spells CASSLLGTTVTEAFL. As DNA, the CDR3 is TGTGCCAGCAGCTTATTGGGGACGACCGTCACAGAAGCTTTCCTT.

This clonotype was seen ten or more times. J is TRBJ2-7 and V is TRBV6-5, with 7 bases matching TRBD1. The CDR3 covers 13 residues. V shed 10 bases, J shed 4 bases, and the junction held 10 bases outside the gene matches. The germline V gene encodes CDR1 MNHEY and CDR2 SVGAGI. This chain's CDR3 is CAIQSGQTYEQYF. CDR3 bases: TGTGCCATCCAATCGGGACAGACTTACGAGCAGTACTTC.

A few counts support this clonotype. This chain connects TRBV5-1 to TRBJ2-2; D might be TRBD2 (5 bases). In germline, CDR1 is SGHRS, CDR2 YFSETQ. V dropped 6 bases and J dropped 5 bases, with 11 bases sitting between them. The CDR3 has 13 residues. The CDR3 here is CASKWETTGELFF. The CDR3 region has the DNA TGCGCCAGCAAGTGGGAGACGACCGGGGAGCTGTTTTTT.

V usage is TRBV2 and J usage is TRBJ1-2, with 9 bases fitting TRBD1. CDR3 size: 14 residues. Trimming removed 9 bases from V and 8 bases from J; junction bases left unmatched: 13. Germline-derived CDR1 and CDR2 are SNHLY and FYNNEI. The CDR3 spells CASEAMEGTGGYTF. In DNA, the CDR3 is TGTGCCAGTGAAGCAATGGAGGGGACAGGGGGCTACACCTTC. The full variable domain, rest sourced from reference TRBV2 and TRBJ1-2, is EPEVTQTPSHQVTQMGQEVILRCVPISNHLYFYWYRQILGQKVEFLVSFYNNEISEKSEIFDDQFSVERPDGSNFTLKIRSTKLEDSAMYFCASEAMEGTGGYTFGSGTRLTVV.

The table lists this clonotype with many counts. This sequence joins TRBV24-1 and TRBJ2-7; 15 nucleotides agree with TRBD2. Losses at the gene ends were 3 bases for V and 7 bases for J; bases not matched to a gene: 12. The CDR3 length is 18 residues. Germline V gene lookup returns CDR1 KGHDR and CDR2 SFDVKD. The CDR3 nucleotides are TGTGCCACCAGTGATAATACCGGGACTAGCGGGAGGCTTGGAGAGCAGTACTTC. Translation gives CATSDNTGTSGRLGEQYF.

J is TRBJ2-5 and V is TRBV7-2; 12 positions agree with TRBD2. CDR1 and CDR2 from the germline V gene are SGHTA and FQGNSA. The CDR3 is made up of 14 amino acids. The J segment lost 9 bases and the V segment lost 3 bases, leaving 5 bases of the junction unmatched. The CDR3 loop reads CASSFGGLAGSQYF. DNA for the CDR3: TGTGCCAGCAGCTTTGGAGGACTAGCGGGATCCCAGTACTTC.

This clonotype was seen once. The V and J genes are TRBV19 and TRBJ1-2, with 7 nucleotides matching TRBD1. The CDR3 runs 18 residues. V shed 3 bases, J shed 1 base, and the junction held 14 bases outside the gene matches. Germline CDR1 LNHDA, CDR2 SQIVND (reference sequence). The CDR3 nucleotides are TGTGCCAGTAGTATCGACAAGGGTGATGGGACAGTTAACTATGGCTACACCTTC. This sequence encodes CASSIDKGDGTVNYGYTF.

V gene TRBV9 combines with J gene TRBJ2-3; 7 bases align to TRBD2. Per germline, CDR1 SGDLS and CDR2 YYNGEE. V was pared by 2 bases and J by 3 bases, with 6 bases of the junction left unmatched. This CDR3 region has 15 residues. The CDR3: CASSVGGSKTDTQYF. The CDR3 coding sequence is TGTGCCAGCAGCGTTGGCGGGAGTAAAACAGATACGCAGTATTTT. Full variable domain (remainder filled in from reference TRBV9 and TRBJ2-3): DSGVTQTPKHLITATGQRVTLRCSPRSGDLSVYWYQQSLDQGLQFLIQYYNGEERAKGNILERFSAQQFPDLHSELNLSSLELGDSALYFCASSVGGSKTDTQYFGPGTRLTVL.

The J gene is TRBJ1-1, the V gene TRBV20-1; D is undetermined. Per the germline V gene, CDR1 is DFQATT and CDR2 is SNEGSKA (reference sequence). The V end lost 0 bases, the J end lost 1 base, and 9 bases lay between the germline ends. The CDR3 is 14 amino acids. In nucleotides, the CDR3 is TGCAGTGCTAGAGATCTGGGCTCGAACACTGAAGCTTTCTTT. This gives the protein CSARDLGSNTEAFF.

At least ten counts were recorded for this clonotype. The genes are TRBV7-8 and TRBJ2-7; 14 bases line up with TRBD2. Looked up from germline, CDR1 is SGHVS and CDR2 is FQNEAQ. V was pared by 4 bases and J by 6 bases, with 11 bases of the junction left unmatched. The CDR3 runs to 17 residues. CDR3 nucleotides: TGTGCCAGCAGCTCCAGAAAGGGGACTAGCGGGAGTTTCGAGCAGTACTTC. It yields the protein CASSSRKGTSGSFEQYF.

This clonotype was counted ten times or more. This chain uses TRBV11-1 with TRBJ1-2, with 7 bases aligning to TRBD1. There are 14 residues in the CDR3. The germline CDR1 and CDR2 sequences are SGHAT and FQDESV (reference sequence). After removal of 5 bases from V and 7 bases from J, the junction contained 10 bases not matched to a gene. In DNA, the CDR3 is TGTGCCAGCAGCCCGACAGGGTCTTTGAGTGGCTACACCTTC. Protein product: CASSPTGSLSGYTF.

The table lists this clonotype with many counts. V and J are TRBV30 and TRBJ1-1; D is uncertain. Germline CDR1 and CDR2: GTSNPN and SVGIG (reference sequence). V lost 0 bases and J lost 10, with 9 bases in between. CDR3 length: 11 amino acids. CDR3 DNA: TGTGCCTGGAGTGTACCCTTTGCAGCTTTCTTT. It specifies CAWSVPFAAFF.

Worth noting for this clonotype: A much larger clone sits a single nucleotide away, making a read error possible. This chain uses TRBV29-1 with TRBJ1-5; unclear D gene. This CDR3 is built from 15 residues. The germline V gene encodes CDR1 SQVTM and CDR2 ANQGSEA. Trimming shortened V by 5 bases and J by 2 bases, and 16 bases separated the two germline ends. The CDR3 is CSVRAAGDGNQPQHF. CDR3 in DNA: TGCAGCGTTAGGGCAGCGGGAGATGGCAATCAGCCCCAGCATTTT.

The table lists this clonotype with many counts. The gene calls are TRBV20-1 and TRBJ1-4; tentative D call: TRBD1 (6 bases). CDR1 DFQATT and CDR2 SNEGSKA come from the germline V gene (reference sequence). CDR3 length equals 13 residues. Trimming removed 3 bases from V and 7 bases from J, with 12 bases in between. As DNA, the CDR3 is TGCAGTGCTAGTCACAGGGCGCGTGAAAAACTGTTTTTT. Translated: CSASHRAREKLFF.

The chain links TRBV7-9 to TRBJ1-2, with D uncertain. Germline V lookup: CDR1 SEHNR, CDR2 FQNEAQ (reference sequence). The CDR3 runs to 16 residues. V dropped 2 bases and J dropped 7 bases, with 20 bases sitting between them. The chain's CDR3 is CASSLLVWNTEAGYTF. As DNA, the CDR3 is TGTGCCAGCAGCTTACTGGTCTGGAACACTGAAGCTGGCTACACCTTC.

This clonotype was seen ten or more times. The chain joins TRBV10-3 to TRBJ2-6; D is uncertain. The CDR3 is 16 amino acids. The V end was cut by 2 bases, the J end by 0 bases, with 8 bases between. The germline V gene has CDR1 ENHRY and CDR2 SYGVKD. The CDR3 reads CAISEDGNSGANVLTF. The CDR3 nucleotides are TGTGCCATCAGTGAGGACGGTAACTCTGGGGCCAACGTCCTGACTTTC.

The V gene is TRBV11-1, the J gene TRBJ2-7, with D unresolved. Per germline, CDR1 SGHAT and CDR2 FQDESV (reference sequence). This CDR3 has 14 residues. Trimming shortened V by 5 bases and J by 4 bases, and 15 bases separated the two germline ends. CDR3 coding DNA: TGTGCCAGCAGCGAGAATAGGGCGAGATACGAGCAGTACTTC. Amino acids: CASSENRARYEQYF.

This clonotype was picked up many times. The chain combines TRBV20-1 with TRBJ1-1; D call uncertain. Germline CDR1 is DFQATT and CDR2 is SNEGSKA (reference sequence). CDR3 length: 14 amino acids. The V gene lost 3 bases and the J gene lost 0 bases, with 11 bases spanning the gap. CDR3 sequence reads: CSASGVRMNTEAFF. The CDR3 DNA reads as TGCAGTGCTAGCGGAGTCCGCATGAACACTGAAGCTTTCTTT.